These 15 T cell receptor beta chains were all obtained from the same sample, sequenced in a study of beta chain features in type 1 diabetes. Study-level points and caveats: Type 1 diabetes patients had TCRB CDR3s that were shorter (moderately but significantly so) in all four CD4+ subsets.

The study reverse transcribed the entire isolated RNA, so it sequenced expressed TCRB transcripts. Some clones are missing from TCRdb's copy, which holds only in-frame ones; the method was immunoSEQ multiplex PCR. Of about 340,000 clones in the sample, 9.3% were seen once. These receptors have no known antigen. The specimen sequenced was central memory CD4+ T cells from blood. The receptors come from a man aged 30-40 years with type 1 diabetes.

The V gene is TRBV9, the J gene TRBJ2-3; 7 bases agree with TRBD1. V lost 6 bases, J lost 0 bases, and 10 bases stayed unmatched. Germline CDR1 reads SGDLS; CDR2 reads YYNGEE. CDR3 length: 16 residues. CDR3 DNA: TGTGCCAGCACCTTCATTTCGGGACAGAGCACAGATACGCAGTATTTT. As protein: CASTFISGQSTDTQYF.

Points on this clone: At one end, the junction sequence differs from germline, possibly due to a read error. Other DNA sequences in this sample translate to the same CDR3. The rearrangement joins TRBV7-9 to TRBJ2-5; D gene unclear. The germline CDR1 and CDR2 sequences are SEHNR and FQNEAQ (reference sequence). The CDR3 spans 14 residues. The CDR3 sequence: CASSLGHNQETQYF. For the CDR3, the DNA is TGTGCCAGTAGCTTAGGTCACAACCAAGAGACCCAGTACTTC.

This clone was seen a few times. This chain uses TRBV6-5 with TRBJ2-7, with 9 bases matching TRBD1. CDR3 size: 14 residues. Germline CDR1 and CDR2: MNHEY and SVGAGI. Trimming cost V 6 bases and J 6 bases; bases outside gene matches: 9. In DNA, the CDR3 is TGTGCCAGCAGGAGGACAGGGGCCCACAGCGAGCAGTACTTC. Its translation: CASRRTGAHSEQYF.

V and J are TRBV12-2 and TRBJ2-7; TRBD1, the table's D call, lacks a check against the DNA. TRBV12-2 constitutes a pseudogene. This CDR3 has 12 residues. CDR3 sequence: CAIPGFGYEQYF. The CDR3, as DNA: TGTGCAATCCCAGGGTTTGGCTACGAGCAGTACTTC.

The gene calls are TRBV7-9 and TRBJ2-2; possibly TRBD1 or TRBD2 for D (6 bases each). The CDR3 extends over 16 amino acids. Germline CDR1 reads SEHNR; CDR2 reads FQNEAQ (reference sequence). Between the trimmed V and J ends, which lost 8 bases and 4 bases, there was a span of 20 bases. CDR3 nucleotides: TGTGCCAGCGGTGACCCCGGGGGCGGATGCACCGGGGAGCTGTTTTTT. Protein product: CASGDPGGGCTGELFF. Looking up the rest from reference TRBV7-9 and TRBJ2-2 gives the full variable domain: DTGVSQNPRHKITKRGQNVTFRCDPISEHNRLYWYRQTLGQGPEFLTYFQNEAQLEKSRLLSDRFSAERPKGSFSTLEIQRTEQGDSAMYLCASGDPGGGCTGELFFGEGSRLTVL.

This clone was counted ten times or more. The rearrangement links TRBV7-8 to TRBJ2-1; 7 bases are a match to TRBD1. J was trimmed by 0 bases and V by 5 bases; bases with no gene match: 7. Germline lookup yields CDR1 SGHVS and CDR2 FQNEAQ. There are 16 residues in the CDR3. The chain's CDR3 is CASSRGQARSYNEQFF. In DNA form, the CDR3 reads TGTGCCAGCAGCCGTGGACAGGCGCGCTCCTACAATGAGCAGTTCTTC.

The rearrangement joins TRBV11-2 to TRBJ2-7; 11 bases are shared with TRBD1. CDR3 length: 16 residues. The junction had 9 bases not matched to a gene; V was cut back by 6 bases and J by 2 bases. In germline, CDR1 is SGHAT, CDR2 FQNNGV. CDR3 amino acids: CASRPPGTGGPYEQYF. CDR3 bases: TGTGCCAGCAGACCTCCCGGGACAGGGGGGCCCTACGAGCAGTACTTC.

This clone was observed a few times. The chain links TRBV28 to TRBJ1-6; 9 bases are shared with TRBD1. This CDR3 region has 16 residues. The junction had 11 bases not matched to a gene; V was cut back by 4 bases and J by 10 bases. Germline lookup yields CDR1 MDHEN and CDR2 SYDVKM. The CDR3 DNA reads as TGTGCCAGCAGTTCGGTTGGGGACAGGGTGGACTCACCCCTCCACTTT. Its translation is CASSSVGDRVDSPLHF.

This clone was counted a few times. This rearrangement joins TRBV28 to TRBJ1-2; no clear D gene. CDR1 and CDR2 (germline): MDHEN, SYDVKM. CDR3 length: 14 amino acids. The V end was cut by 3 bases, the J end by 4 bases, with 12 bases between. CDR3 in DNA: TGTGCCAGCAGTTTTGTCGGCAGCCTCTATGGCTACACCTTC. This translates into CASSFVGSLYGYTF.

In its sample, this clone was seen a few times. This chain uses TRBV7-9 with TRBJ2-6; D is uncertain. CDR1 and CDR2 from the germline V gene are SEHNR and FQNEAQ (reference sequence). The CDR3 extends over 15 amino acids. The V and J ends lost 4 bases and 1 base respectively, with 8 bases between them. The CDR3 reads CASSSRQSGANVLTF. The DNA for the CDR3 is TGTGCCAGCAGCTCACGCCAGTCTGGGGCCAACGTCCTGACTTTC.

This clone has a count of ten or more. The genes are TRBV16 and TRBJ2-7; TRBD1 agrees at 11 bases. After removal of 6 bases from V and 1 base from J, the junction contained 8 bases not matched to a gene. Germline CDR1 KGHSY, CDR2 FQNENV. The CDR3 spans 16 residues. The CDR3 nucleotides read TGTGCCAGCAGTCGGACAGGGGGCATTGTGTCCTACGAGCAGTACTTC. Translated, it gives CASSRTGGIVSYEQYF.

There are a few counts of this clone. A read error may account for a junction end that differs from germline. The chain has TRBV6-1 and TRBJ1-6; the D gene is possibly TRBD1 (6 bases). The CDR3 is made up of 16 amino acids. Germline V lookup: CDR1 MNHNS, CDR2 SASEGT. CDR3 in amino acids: CAISDGTNQVASPLHF. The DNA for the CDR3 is TGTGCCATCAGTGACGGGACAAATCAGGTAGCTTCACCCCTCCACTTT.

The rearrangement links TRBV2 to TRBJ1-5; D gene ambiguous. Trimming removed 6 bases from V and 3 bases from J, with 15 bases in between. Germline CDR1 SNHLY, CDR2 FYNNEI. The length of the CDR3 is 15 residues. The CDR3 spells CASRRAATDNQPQHF. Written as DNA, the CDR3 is TGTGCCAGCAGGAGAGCGGCAACAGACAATCAGCCCCAGCATTTT.

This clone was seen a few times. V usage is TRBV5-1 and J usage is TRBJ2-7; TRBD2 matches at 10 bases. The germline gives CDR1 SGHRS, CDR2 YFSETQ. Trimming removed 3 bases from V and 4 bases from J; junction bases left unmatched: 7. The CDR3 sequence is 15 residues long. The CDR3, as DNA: TGCGCCAGCAGCTCAGGGACTAGCGAACGGTACGAGCAGTACTTC. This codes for CASSSGTSERYEQYF.

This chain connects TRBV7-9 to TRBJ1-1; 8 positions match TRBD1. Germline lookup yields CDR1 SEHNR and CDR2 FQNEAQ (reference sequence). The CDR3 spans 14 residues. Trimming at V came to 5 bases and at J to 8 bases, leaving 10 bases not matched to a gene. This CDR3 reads CASSMGRQGREAFF. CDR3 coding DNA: TGTGCCAGCAGCATGGGGCGACAGGGGCGAGAAGCTTTCTTT. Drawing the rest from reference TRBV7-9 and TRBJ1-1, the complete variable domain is DTGVSQNPRHKITKRGQNVTFRCDPISEHNRLYWYRQTLGQGPEFLTYFQNEAQLEKSRLLSDRFSAERPKGSFSTLEIQRTEQGDSAMYLCASSMGRQGREAFFGQGTRLTVV.